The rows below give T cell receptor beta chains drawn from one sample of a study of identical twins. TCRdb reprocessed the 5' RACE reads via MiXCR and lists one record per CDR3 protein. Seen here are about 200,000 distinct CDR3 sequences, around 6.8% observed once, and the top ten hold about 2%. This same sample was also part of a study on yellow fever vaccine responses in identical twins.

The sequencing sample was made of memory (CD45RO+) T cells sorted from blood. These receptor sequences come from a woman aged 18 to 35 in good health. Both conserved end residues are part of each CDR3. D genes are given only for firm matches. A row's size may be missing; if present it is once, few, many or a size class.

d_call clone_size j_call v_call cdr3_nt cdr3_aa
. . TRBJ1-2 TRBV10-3 TGTGCCATCAAAACGGATACTAACTATGGCTACACCTTC CAIKTDTNYGYTF
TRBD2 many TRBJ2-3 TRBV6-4 TGTGCCACCCAGCGGGAGGGAAGCACAGATACGCAGTATTTT CATQREGSTDTQYF
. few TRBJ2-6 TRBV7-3 TGTGCCAGCAGCAAGACAGCTTTCTCTGGGGCCAACGTCCTGACTTTC CASSKTAFSGANVLTF
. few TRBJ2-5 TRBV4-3 TGCGCCAGCAGCCAAGGAGGGAGGAATGGGGAGACCCAGTACTTC CASSQGGRNGETQYF
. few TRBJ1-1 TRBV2 TGTGCCAGCAGTTTTCAAGCAGAAGCTTTCTTT CASSFQAEAFF
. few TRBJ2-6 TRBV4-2 TGTGCCAGCAGCCAAGACCGCGCGGACTCTGGGGCCAACGTCCTGACTTTC CASSQDRADSGANVLTF
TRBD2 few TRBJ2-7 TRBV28 TGTGCCAGCACTCCTAGCGGGGTTTCCTACGAGCAGTACTTC CASTPSGVSYEQYF
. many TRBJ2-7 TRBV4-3 TGCGCCAGCAGCCAAGATCGGGGGTCACCCTACGAGCAGTACTTC CASSQDRGSPYEQYF
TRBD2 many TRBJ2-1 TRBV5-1 TGTGCCAGCAGTTTAACTAGCGGCAGTTACAATGAGCAGTTCTTC CASSLTSGSYNEQFF
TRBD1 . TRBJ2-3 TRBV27 TGTGCCAGCAGTTTCGGGACCAGGGGGCCGGCAGATACGCAGTATTTT CASSFGTRGPADTQYF
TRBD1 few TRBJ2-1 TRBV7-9 TGTGCCAGCAGCCTGGGACAGGATGGTGAGCAGTTCTTC CASSLGQDGEQFF
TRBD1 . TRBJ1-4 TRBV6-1 TGTGCCAGCAGGCCCCACAGGGGGACTAATGAAAAACTGTTTTTT CASRPHRGTNEKLFF
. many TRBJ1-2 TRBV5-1 TGCGCCAGCAGAAGGGGTGCCAACTATGGCTACACCTTC CASRRGANYGYTF
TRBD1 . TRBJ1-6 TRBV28 TGTGCCACCCAGGGGGGAAACCAGGGACCGGGTTCACCCCTCCACTTT CATQGGNQGPGSPLHF
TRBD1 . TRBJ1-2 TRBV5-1 TGCGCCAGCAGCCCGAAGGGGGCCTATGGCTACACCTTC CASSPKGAYGYTF
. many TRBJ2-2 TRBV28 TGTGCCAGCAGTTCTCTTAGGGGGTCGGCCGGGGAGCTGTTTTTT CASSSLRGSAGELFF
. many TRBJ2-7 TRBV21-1 TGTGCCAGCAGCAAAGTTAGACCGGGGCATTACGAGCAGTACTTC CASSKVRPGHYEQYF
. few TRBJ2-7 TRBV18 TGTGCCAGCTCCCTCAATACCGGGGACTACGAGCAGTACTTC CASSLNTGDYEQYF
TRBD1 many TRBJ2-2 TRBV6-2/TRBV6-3 TGTGCCAGCAGGCCCAGGGGGCAGCGTACCGGGGAGCTGTTTTTT CASRPRGQRTGELFF
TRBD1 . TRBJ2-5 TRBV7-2 TGTGCCAGCAGCCGTACAGGGGTTGGGGAGACCCAGTACTTC CASSRTGVGETQYF
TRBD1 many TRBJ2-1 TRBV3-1 TGTGCCAGCAGCACCCGACAGGGGGTTGGCAATGAGCAGTTCTTC CASSTRQGVGNEQFF
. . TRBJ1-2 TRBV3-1 TGTGCCAGCAGCCCCCGGGGGCAGGGTGGTGGCTACACCTTC CASSPRGQGGGYTF
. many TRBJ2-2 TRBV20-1 TGCAGTGCCCACCGACAGAGATGGGACGGGGAGCTGTTTTTT CSAHRQRWDGELFF
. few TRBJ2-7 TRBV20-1 TGCAGTATCGACGCCGGCCCAGGGGGGGCCTACGAGCAGTACTTC CSIDAGPGGAYEQYF
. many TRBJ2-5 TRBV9 TGTGCCAGCAGCGAAGGAGTGAAGAGCATGGAGACCCAGTACTTC CASSEGVKSMETQYF
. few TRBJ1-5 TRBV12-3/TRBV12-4 TGTGCCAGCAGCCTGACGGTTAGCAATCAGCCCCAGCATTTT CASSLTVSNQPQHF
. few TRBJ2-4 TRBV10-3 TGTGCCACACAGGACCTAGCCAAAAACATTCAGTACTTC CATQDLAKNIQYF
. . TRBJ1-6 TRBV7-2 TGTGCCAGCAGCCCCCCAAGGTCTTCACCCCTCCACTTT CASSPPRSSPLHF
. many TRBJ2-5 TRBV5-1 TGCGCCAGCAGCTTGAAAGGGGAGACCCAGTACTTC CASSLKGETQYF
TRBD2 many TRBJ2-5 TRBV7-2 TGTGCCAGCAGCCCGGGACTAGCGGGAGAATGGGAGACCCAGTACTTC CASSPGLAGEWETQYF
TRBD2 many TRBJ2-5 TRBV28 TGTGCCAGCAGTTTGCGGGACTACCGGTACCAAGAGACCCAGTACTTC CASSLRDYRYQETQYF
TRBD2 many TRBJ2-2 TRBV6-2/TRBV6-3 TGTGCCAGCAGAAAGACTAGCGGGGTTACCGGGGAGCTGTTTTTT CASRKTSGVTGELFF
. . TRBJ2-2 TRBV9 TGTGCCAGCAGCGGCACAGTGAACACCGGGGAGCTGTTTTTT CASSGTVNTGELFF
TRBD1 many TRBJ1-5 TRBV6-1 TGTGCCAGCAGTACGGAGTTTGTGACAGGGGCAAATCAGCCCCAGCATTTT CASSTEFVTGANQPQHF
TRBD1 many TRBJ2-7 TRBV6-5 TGTGCCAGCAGTTACCGGGACAGGGGGCCCTACGAGCAGTACTTC CASSYRDRGPYEQYF
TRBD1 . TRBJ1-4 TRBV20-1 TGCAGTGCTAGGCCGCGGACAGGGGGCTCCGGGAAACTGTTTTTT CSARPRTGGSGKLFF
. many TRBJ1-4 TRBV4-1 TGCGCCAGCACCAACCCGGACCTTTTTGCAACTAATGAAAAACTGTTTTTT CASTNPDLFATNEKLFF
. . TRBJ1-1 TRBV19 TGTGCCAGTAGCCTAAGTATTATGAACACTGAAGCTTTCTTT CASSLSIMNTEAFF
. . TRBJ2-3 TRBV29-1 TGCAGCGTTGATTACGGCACAGATACGCAGTATTTT CSVDYGTDTQYF
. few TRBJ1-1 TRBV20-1 TGCAGTGCTCCGACCCTGGGGAACACTGAAGCTTTCTTT CSAPTLGNTEAFF
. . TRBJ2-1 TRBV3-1 TGTGCCAGCAGCCAAGAGTCGGCCCTAGGTGAGCAGTTCTTC CASSQESALGEQFF
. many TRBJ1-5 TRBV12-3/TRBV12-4 TGTGCCAGCAGTTTTGCTAGCAATCAGCCCCAGCATTTT CASSFASNQPQHF
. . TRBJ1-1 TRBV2 TGTGCCAGCAGGGTCGGGGGCTTCGTAACCACTGAAGCTTTCTTT CASRVGGFVTTEAFF
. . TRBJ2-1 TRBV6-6 TGTGCCACCTCACACAATGAGCAGTTCTTC CATSHNEQFF
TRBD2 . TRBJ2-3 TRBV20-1 TGCAGTGTTAGGGATACTAGCGTCAGCACAGATACGCAGTATTTT CSVRDTSVSTDTQYF
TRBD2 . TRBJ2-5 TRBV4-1 TGCGCCAGCAGCCACGAGGTCCGCGGGGGAAGGAGTGAGACCCAGTACTTC CASSHEVRGGRSETQYF
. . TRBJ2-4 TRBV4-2 TGTGCCAGCAGCCAAGGGGGGTGGGAAGTTGAAAACATTCAGTACTTC CASSQGGWEVENIQYF
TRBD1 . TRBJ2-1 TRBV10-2 TGCGCCAGCAGACAGGGGGAATACAATGAGCAGTTCTTC CASRQGEYNEQFF
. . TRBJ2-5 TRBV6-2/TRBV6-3 TGTGCCAGCAGTTACGGTGGGTCCCAAGAGACCCAGTACTTC CASSYGGSQETQYF